Listed here are 3 T cell receptor beta chains from one sample, sequenced in a study of T cells in localized non-small cell lung cancer. The protocol was immunoSEQ multiplex PCR, while the TCRdb copy is restricted to in-frame clones and leaves out a portion. The sample holds more than 30,000 clones; roughly 88% are singletons and the top ten take 4.2%. The sample was peripheral blood mononuclear cells, taken before any cancer treatment. All receptors derive from a woman between 35 and 75 years old with stage III lung adenocarcinoma.

The CDR3 protein is CASTLREGENTIYF. As DNA, the CDR3 is TGTGCCAGTACCCTAAGGGAAGGGGAAAACACCATATATTTT. V and J are TRBV19 and TRBJ1-3, with a possible D match to TRBD1 (5 bases). This CDR3 contains 14 residues. CDR1 LNHDA and CDR2 SQIVND come from the germline V gene (reference sequence). V was cut by 7 bases and J by 6 bases, with 16 bases left in between.

The genes are TRBV2 and TRBJ2-5; D is uncertain. CDR1 is SNHLY and CDR2 is FYNNEI in the germline V gene. Deletions cut 4 bases from V and 3 bases from J, with 6 bases between. The CDR3 loop spans 12 amino acids. The CDR3 DNA sequence: TGTGCCAGCAGTGTCGCAGAAGAGACCCAGTACTTC. Translated: CASSVAEETQYF. Supplemented by reference TRBV2 and TRBJ2-5, the full variable domain reads EPEVTQTPSHQVTQMGQEVILRCVPISNHLYFYWYRQILGQKVEFLVSFYNNEISEKSEIFDDQFSVERPDGSNFTLKIRSTKLEDSAMYFCASSVAEETQYFGPGTRLLVL.

CDR3 sequence reads: CASSLTRNIQYF. CDR3 nucleotides: TGCGCCAGCAGCTTGACTAGAAACATTCAGTACTTC. This rearrangement joins TRBV5-1 to TRBJ2-4, with TRBD2 as a possible D gene (5 bases). This CDR3 spans 12 amino acids. Germline-derived CDR1 and CDR2 are SGHRS and YFSETQ. The ends were cut back, 1 base at V and 6 bases at J, with 5 bases in the middle.